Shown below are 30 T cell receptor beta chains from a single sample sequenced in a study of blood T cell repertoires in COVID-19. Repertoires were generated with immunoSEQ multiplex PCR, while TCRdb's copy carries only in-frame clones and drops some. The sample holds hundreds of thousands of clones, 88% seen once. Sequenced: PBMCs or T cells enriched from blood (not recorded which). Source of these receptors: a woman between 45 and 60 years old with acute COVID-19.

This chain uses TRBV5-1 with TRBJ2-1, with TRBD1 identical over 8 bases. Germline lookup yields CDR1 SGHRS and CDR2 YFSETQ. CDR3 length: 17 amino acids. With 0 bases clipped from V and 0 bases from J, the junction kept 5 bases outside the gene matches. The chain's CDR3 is CASSLDRGTSSYNEQFF. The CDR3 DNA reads TGCGCCAGCAGCTTGGACAGGGGGACGAGCTCCTACAATGAGCAGTTCTTC.

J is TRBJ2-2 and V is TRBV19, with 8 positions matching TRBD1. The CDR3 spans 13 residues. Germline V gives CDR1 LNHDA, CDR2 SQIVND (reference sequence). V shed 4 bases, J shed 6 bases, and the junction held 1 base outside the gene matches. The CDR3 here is CASSRDRPGELFF. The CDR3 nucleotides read TGTGCCAGTAGTAGGGACAGGCCCGGGGAGCTGTTTTTT.

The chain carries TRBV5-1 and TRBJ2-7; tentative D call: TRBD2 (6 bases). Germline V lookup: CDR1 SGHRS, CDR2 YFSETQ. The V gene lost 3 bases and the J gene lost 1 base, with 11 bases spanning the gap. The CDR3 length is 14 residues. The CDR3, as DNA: TGCGCCAGCAGCTGGGTTAGCGGATCCTACGAGCAGTACTTC. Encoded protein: CASSWVSGSYEQYF.

CDR3 coding DNA: TGCAGCGTTGACCAGGGGGATGGCTACACCTTC. Translating it yields CSVDQGDGYTF. The chain recombines TRBV29-1 with TRBJ1-2; 7 bases match TRBD1. V lost 3 bases, J lost 6 bases, and 1 base stayed unmatched. Germline V CDR1 and CDR2: SQVTM, ANQGSEA. This CDR3 region has 11 residues.

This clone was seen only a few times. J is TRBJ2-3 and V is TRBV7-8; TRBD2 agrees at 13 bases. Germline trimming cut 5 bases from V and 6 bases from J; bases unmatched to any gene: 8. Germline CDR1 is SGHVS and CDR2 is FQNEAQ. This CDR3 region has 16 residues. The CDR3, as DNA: TGTGCCAGCAGCATCCGGACTAGCGGGAGTAAGGATACGCAGTATTTT. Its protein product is CASSIRTSGSKDTQYF.

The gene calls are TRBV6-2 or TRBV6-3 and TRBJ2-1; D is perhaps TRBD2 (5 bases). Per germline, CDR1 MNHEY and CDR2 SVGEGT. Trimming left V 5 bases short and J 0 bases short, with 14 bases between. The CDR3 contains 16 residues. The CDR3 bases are TGTGCCAGCAGTCAAAGCGGTACCCTCTCCTACAATGAGCAGTTCTTC. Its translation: CASSQSGTLSYNEQFF.

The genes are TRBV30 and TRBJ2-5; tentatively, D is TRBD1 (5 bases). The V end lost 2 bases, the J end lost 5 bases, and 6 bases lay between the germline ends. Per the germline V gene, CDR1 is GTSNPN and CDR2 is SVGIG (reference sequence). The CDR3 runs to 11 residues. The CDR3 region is CAWSRQETQYF. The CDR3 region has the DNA TGTGCCTGGAGTAGACAGGAGACCCAGTACTTC.

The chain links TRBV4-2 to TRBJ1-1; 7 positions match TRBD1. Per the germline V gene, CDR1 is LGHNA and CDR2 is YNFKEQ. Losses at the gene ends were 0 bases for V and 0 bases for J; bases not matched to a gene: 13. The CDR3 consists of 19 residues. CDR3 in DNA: TGTGCCAGCAGCCAAGATGGGCCAAAAGGGGGCCTCATGAACACTGAAGCTTTCTTT. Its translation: CASSQDGPKGGLMNTEAFF.

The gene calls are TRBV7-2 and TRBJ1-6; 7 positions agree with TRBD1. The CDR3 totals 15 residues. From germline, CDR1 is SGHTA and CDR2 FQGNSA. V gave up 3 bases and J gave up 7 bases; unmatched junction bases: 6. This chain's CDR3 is CASSFYRGGNSPLHF. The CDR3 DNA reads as TGTGCCAGCAGCTTCTACAGGGGCGGAAATTCACCCCTCCACTTT.

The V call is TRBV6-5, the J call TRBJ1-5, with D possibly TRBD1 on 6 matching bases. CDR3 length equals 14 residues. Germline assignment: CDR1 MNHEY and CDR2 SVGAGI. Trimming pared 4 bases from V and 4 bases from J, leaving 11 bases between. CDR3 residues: CASSLRQANQPQHF. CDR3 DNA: TGTGCCAGCAGTTTGAGACAGGCAAATCAGCCCCAGCATTTT.

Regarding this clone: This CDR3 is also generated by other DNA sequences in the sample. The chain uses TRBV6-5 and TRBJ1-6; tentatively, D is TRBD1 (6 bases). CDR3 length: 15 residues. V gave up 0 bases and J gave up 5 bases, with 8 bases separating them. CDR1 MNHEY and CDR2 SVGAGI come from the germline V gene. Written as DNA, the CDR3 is TGTGCCAGCAGTTACTCGAACAGGGATAATTCACCCCTCCACTTT. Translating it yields CASSYSNRDNSPLHF.

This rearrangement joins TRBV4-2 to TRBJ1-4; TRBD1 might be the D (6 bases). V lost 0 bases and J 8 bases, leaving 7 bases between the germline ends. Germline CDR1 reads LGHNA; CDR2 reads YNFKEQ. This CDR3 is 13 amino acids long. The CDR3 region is CASSQDQGEKLFF. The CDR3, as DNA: TGTGCCAGCAGCCAAGATCAGGGGGAAAAACTGTTTTTT.

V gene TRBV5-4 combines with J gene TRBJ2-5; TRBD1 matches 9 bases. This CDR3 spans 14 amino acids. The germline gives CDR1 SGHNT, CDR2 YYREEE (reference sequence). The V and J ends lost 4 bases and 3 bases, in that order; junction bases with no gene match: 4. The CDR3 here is CASSRGQGEETQYF. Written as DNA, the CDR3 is TGTGCCAGCAGCAGGGGACAGGGCGAAGAGACCCAGTACTTC.

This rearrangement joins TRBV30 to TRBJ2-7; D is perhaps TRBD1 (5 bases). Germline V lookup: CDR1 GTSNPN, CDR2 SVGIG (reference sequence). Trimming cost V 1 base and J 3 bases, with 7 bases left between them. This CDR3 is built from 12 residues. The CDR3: CAWSGQGYEQYF. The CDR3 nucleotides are TGTGCCTGGAGTGGGCAGGGCTACGAGCAGTACTTC.

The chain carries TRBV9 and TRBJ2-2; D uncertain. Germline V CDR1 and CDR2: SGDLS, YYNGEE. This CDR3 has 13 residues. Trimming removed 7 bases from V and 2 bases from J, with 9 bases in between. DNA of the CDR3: TGTGCCAGCCAAGAGGCCAACACCGGGGAGCTGTTTTTT. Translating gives CASQEANTGELFF. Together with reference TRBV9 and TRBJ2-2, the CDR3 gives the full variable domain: DSGVTQTPKHLITATGQRVTLRCSPRSGDLSVYWYQQSLDQGLQFLIQYYNGEERAKGNILERFSAQQFPDLHSELNLSSLELGDSALYFCASQEANTGELFFGEGSRLTVL.

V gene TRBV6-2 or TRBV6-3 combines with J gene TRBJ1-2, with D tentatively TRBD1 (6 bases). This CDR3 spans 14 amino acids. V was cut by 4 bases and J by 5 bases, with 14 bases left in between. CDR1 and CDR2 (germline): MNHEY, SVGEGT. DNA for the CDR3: TGTGCCAGCAGTTCCCTGGACAGACCTTATGGCTACACCTTC. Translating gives CASSSLDRPYGYTF.

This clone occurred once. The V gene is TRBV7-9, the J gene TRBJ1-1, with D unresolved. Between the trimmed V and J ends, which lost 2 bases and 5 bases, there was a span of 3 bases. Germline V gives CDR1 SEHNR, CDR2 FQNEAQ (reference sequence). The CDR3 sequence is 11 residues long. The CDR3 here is CASSLYTEAFF. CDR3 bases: TGTGCCAGCAGCTTATATACTGAAGCTTTCTTT.

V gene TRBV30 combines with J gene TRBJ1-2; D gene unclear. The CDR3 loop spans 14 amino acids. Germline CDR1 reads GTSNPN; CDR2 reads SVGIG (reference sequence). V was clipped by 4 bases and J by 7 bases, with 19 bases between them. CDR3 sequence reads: CAWTYQQATLGYTF. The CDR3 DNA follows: TGTGCCTGGACCTACCAGCAGGCCACCCTTGGCTACACCTTC.

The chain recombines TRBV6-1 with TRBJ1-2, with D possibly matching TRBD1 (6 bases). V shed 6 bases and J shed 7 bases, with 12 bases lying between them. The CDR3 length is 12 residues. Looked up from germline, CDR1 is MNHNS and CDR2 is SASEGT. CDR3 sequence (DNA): TGTGCCAGCAGGGGGGGGCCCCCTGGCTACACCTTC. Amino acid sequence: CASRGGPPGYTF.

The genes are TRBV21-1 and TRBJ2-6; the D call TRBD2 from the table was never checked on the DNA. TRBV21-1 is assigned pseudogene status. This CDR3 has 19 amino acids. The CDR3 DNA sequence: TGTGCCAGCAGCTCGACAGCGGGAGTAAGGGAGTCTGGGGCCAACGTCCTGACTTTC. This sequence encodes CASSSTAGVRESGANVLTF.

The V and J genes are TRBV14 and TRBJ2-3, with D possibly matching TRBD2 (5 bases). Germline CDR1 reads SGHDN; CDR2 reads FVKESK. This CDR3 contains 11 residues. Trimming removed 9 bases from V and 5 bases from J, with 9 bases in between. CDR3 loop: CASGGRDTQYF. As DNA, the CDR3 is TGTGCCAGTGGAGGAAGAGATACGCAGTATTTT.

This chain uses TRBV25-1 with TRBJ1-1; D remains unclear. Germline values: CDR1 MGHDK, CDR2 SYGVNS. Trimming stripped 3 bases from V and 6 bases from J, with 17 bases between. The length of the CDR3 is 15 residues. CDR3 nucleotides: TGTGCCAGCAGTGATCATCCGGGGTCTTGGCCTGAAGCTTTCTTT. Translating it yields CASSDHPGSWPEAFF.

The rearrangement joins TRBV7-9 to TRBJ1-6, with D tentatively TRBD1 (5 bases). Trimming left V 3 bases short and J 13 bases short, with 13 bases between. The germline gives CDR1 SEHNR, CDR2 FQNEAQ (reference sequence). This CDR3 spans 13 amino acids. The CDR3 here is CASSFTGERPLHF. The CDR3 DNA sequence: TGTGCCAGCAGCTTCACAGGTGAAAGGCCCCTCCACTTT.

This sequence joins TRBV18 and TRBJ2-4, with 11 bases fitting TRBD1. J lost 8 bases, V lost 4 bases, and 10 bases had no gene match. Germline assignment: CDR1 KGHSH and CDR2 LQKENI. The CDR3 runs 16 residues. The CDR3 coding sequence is TGTGCCAGCTCACGAATCGGGACAGGGGGGCGCGACATTCAGTACTTC. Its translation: CASSRIGTGGRDIQYF.

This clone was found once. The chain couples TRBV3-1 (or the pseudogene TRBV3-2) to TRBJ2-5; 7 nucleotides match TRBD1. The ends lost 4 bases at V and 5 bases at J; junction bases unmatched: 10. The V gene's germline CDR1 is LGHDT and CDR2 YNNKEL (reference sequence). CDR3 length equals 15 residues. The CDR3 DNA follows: TGTGCCAGCAGCCTTACATCGGGACAGACGGAGACCCAGTACTTC. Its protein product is CASSLTSGQTETQYF.

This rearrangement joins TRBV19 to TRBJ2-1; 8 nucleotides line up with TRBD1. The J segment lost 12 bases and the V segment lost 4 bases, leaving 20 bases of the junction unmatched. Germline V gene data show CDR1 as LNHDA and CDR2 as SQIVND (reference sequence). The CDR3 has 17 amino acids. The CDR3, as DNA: TGTGCCAGTAGTACGGATTACCGGGACAGGATAAATCAGGGGCAGTTCTTC. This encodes CASSTDYRDRINQGQFF.

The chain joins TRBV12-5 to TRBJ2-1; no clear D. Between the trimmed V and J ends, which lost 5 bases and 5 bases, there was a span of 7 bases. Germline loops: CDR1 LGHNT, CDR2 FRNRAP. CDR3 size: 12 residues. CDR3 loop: CASGPADNEQFF. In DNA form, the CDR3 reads TGTGCTAGTGGTCCTGCGGACAATGAGCAGTTCTTC.

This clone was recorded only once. The CDR3 loop reads CASSPSQGALLGYTF. The CDR3 region has the DNA TGTGCCAGCAGCCCCTCCCAGGGGGCTCTACTTGGCTACACCTTC. V usage is TRBV4-2 and J usage is TRBJ1-2, with 8 bases identical to TRBD1. Germline CDR1 reads LGHNA; CDR2 reads YNFKEQ. This CDR3 region has 15 residues. Trimming took 4 bases from V and 7 from J; bases not matched to a gene: 11.

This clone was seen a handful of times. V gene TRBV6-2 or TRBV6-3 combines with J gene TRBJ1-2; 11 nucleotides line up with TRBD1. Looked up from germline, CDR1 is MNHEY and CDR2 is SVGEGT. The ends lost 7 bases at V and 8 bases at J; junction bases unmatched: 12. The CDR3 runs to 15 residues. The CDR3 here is CASTPGGQGARGYTF. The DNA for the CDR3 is TGTGCCAGCACCCCGGGCGGACAGGGGGCACGCGGCTACACCTTC.

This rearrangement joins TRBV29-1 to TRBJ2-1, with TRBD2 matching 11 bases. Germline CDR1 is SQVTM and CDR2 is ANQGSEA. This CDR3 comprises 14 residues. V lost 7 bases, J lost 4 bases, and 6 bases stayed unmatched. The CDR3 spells CSARLAGPYNEQFF. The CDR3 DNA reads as TGCAGCGCCCGACTAGCGGGACCTTACAATGAGCAGTTCTTC.